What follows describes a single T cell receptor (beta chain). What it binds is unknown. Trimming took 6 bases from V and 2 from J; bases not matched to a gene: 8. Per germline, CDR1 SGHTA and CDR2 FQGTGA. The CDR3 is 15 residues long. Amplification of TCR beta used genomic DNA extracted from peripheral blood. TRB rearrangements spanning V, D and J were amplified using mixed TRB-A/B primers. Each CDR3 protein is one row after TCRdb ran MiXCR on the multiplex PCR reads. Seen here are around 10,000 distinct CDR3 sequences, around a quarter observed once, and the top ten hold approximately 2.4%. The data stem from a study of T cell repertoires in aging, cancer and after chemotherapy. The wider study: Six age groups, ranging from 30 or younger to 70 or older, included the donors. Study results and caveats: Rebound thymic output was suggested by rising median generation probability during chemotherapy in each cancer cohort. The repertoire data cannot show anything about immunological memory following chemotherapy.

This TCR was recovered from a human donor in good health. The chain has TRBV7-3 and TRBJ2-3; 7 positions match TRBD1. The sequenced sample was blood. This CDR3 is CASSEGRGHTDTQYF. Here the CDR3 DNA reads TGTGCCAGCAGTGAAGGAAGGGGGCACACAGATACGCAGTATTTT.